This paragraph covers one TCR beta chain sequence. Its specificity is not known. These data are taken from a study of T cell repertoires in cytomegalovirus infection. Study-level information: Both recently identified HLA-C-restricted and well-studied HLA-B-restricted CMV epitopes were used in the study. Both CMV infection and a matching HLA type were indicated by public TCR beta signatures.

TCRdb re-derived calls from the reads in MiXCR, one entry per CDR3 protein. The sample holds around 300,000 distinct CDR3 sequences, about 25% seen once. This CDR3 is 14 amino acids long. CDR1 and CDR2 from the germline V gene are LNHDA and SQIVND (reference sequence). V was trimmed by 6 bases and J by 8 bases, leaving 19 bases between them. Notes on the study in general: CMV carriers having the relevant HLA were flagged by cumulative public TCR beta family frequency. Dominant in the ex vivo response were TCR beta clonotypes restricted by HLA-C and specific for CMV.

The receptor was derived from a human donor in good health (CMV status not recorded). Some clones in this sample may be carry-over from other donors' samples. Sequencing was performed on cultured PBMCs, taken from culture after CMV antigen stimulation. The rearrangement uses TRBV19 and TRBJ1-2; a possible D gene is TRBD1 (6 bases). The CDR3 here is CASSLAGASRGYTF. CDR3 coding DNA: TGTGCCAGTAGCCTCGCGGGGGCCTCGCGGGGCTACACCTTC.